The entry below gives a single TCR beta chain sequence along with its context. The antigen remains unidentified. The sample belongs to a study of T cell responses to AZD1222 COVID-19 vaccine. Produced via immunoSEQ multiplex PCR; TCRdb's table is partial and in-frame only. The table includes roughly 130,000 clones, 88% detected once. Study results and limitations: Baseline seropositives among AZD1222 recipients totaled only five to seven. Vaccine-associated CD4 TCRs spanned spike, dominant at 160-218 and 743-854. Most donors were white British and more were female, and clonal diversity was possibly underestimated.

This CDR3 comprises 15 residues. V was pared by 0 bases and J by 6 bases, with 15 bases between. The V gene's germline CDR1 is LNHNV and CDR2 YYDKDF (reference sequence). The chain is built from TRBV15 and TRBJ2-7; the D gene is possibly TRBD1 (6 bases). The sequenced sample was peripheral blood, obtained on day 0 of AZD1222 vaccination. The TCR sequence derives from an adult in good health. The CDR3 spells CATSRDITGSGEQYF. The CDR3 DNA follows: TGTGCCACCAGCAGAGACATAACAGGGTCGGGCGAGCAGTACTTC.